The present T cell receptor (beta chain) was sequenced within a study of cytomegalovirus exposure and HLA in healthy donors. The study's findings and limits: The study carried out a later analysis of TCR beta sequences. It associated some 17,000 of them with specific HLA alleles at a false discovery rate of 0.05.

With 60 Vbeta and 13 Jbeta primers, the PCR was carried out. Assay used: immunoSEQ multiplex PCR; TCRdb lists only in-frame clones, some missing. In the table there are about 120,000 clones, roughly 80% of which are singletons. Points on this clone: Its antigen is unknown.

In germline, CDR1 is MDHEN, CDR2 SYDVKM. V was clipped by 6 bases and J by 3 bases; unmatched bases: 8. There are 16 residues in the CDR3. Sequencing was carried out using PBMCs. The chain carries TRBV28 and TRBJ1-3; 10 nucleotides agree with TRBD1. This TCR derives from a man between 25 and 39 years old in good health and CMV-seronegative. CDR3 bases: TGTGCCAGCAGCCATGACAGGGGGCAGGTTGGAAACACCATATATTTT. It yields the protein CASSHDRGQVGNTIYF.